The 20 T cell receptor beta chains below all came from one sample that was sequenced in a study of blood T cell repertoires in COVID-19. Clones were read by immunoSEQ multiplex PCR, and TCRdb kept only the in-frame ones, dropping some. Seen here are fewer than 110,000 clones, 70% to 90% observed once, and the top ten hold 3.1%. Sequenced input: peripheral blood. All receptors come from a man in his fifties or sixties in a cohort sampled during active COVID-19.

The chain carries TRBV5-5 and TRBJ1-2, with a possible D match to TRBD1 (6 bases). CDR3 size: 14 residues. Germline CDR1 is SGHKS and CDR2 is YYEKEE (reference sequence). Trimming cost V 3 bases and J 2 bases, with 11 bases left between them. The CDR3 sequence: CASSSRGANYGYTF. The CDR3 DNA reads TGTGCCAGCAGCTCCCGGGGGGCCAACTATGGCTACACCTTC. Looking up the rest from reference TRBV5-5 and TRBJ1-2 gives the full variable domain: DAGVTQSPTHLIKTRGQQVTLRCSPISGHKSVSWYQQVLGQGPQFIFQYYEKEERGRGNFPDRFSARQFPNYSSELNVNALLLGDSALYLCASSSRGANYGYTFGSGTRLTVV.

The chain has TRBV11-3 and TRBJ2-1; D may be TRBD1 (6 bases). Germline V lookup: CDR1 SGHNT, CDR2 YENEEA. The CDR3 has 14 residues. V lost 5 bases and J lost 4, with 12 bases in between. CDR3 DNA: TGTGCCAGCAGCCCAGGGGTCGGATACAATGAGCAGTTCTTC. Amino acid sequence: CASSPGVGYNEQFF.

The genes are TRBV19 and TRBJ1-5; 7 bases match TRBD1. This CDR3 comprises 15 residues. Germline lookup yields CDR1 LNHDA and CDR2 SQIVND (reference sequence). Trimming removed 0 bases from V and 5 bases from J; junction bases left unmatched: 4. This CDR3 is CASSIDRQGDQPQHF. The CDR3 DNA is TGTGCCAGTAGTATAGACAGGCAGGGGGATCAGCCCCAGCATTTT.

The CDR3 sequence is CASSPVPSGNTIYF. CDR3 DNA: TGTGCCAGCAGCCCAGTCCCCTCTGGAAACACCATATATTTT. This rearrangement joins TRBV6-5 to TRBJ1-3, with no clear D. The CDR3 loop spans 14 amino acids. The V end lost 6 bases, the J end lost 0 bases, and 9 bases lay between the germline ends. The germline CDR1 and CDR2 sequences are MNHEY and SVGAGI.

The J gene is TRBJ1-5, the V gene TRBV28; 9 bases are a match to TRBD1. Looked up from germline, CDR1 is MDHEN and CDR2 is SYDVKM. The CDR3 consists of 18 residues. Unmatched junction bases numbered 12, after V lost 2 bases and J lost 4 bases. The chain's CDR3 is CASSLGPGQGEWNQPQHF. The CDR3 DNA follows: TGTGCCAGCAGTTTAGGGCCGGGACAGGGAGAATGGAATCAGCCCCAGCATTTT.

V is TRBV4-2 and J is TRBJ2-3; 10 positions agree with TRBD2. Germline V gene data show CDR1 as LGHNA and CDR2 as YNFKEQ. CDR3 length equals 20 residues. Unmatched junction bases numbered 15, after V lost 1 base and J lost 2 bases. The CDR3 sequence: CASSQGNSGGPFFLTDTQYF. The CDR3 DNA reads as TGTGCCAGCAGCCAAGGGAATAGCGGGGGGCCCTTCTTCCTCACAGATACGCAGTATTTT.

The chain couples TRBV3-1 (or the pseudogene TRBV3-2) to TRBJ1-2; TRBD1 aligns across 8 bases. Germline CDR1 reads LGHDT; CDR2 reads YNNKEL (reference sequence). The CDR3 length is 13 residues. V lost 4 bases and J lost 6; bases outside the gene matches: 4. In nucleotides, the CDR3 is TGTGCCAGCAGCCGACAGGGGTTGGATGGCTACACCTTC. The encoded protein is CASSRQGLDGYTF.

The chain is built from TRBV7-2 and TRBJ1-1, with TRBD1 as a possible D gene (5 bases). The ends were cut back, 4 bases at V and 0 bases at J, with 9 bases in the middle. Germline values: CDR1 SGHTA, CDR2 FQGNSA. The CDR3 extends over 14 amino acids. CDR3 sequence: CASSYGTLNTEAFF. The CDR3 coding sequence is TGTGCCAGCAGCTACGGGACTTTGAACACTGAAGCTTTCTTT.

The V call is TRBV7-8, the J call TRBJ1-2; a weak D match, TRBD1 (6 bases). Trimming removed 5 bases from V and 1 base from J, with 14 bases in between. Germline values: CDR1 SGHVS, CDR2 FQNEAQ. The CDR3 is 15 amino acids. The CDR3 nucleotides are TGTGCCAGCAGCCCCTCGGGACACGTTAACTATGGCTACACCTTC. Amino acids: CASSPSGHVNYGYTF.

The chain has TRBV6-5 and TRBJ2-7, with TRBD2 matching over 8 bases. Germline V gene data show CDR1 as MNHEY and CDR2 as SVGAGI. CDR3 size: 16 residues. V shed 0 bases, J shed 2 bases, and the junction held 6 bases outside the gene matches. For the CDR3, the DNA is TGTGCCAGCAGTTACTCGACAAGCGGGGGTACCTACGAGCAGTACTTC. Translation gives CASSYSTSGGTYEQYF.

The rearrangement links TRBV4-3 to TRBJ2-1, with TRBD2 identical over 10 bases. The junction had 1 base not matched to a gene; V was cut back by 0 bases and J by 5 bases. CDR3 length: 15 residues. Per the germline V gene, CDR1 is LGHNA and CDR2 is YSLEER. The CDR3 DNA is TGCGCCAGCAGCCAAGAACTAGCGGGGAACAATGAGCAGTTCTTC. Translated, it gives CASSQELAGNNEQFF.

The chain joins TRBV28 to TRBJ2-5; TRBD2 aligns across 7 bases. This CDR3 region has 14 residues. V trimming: 3 bases; J trimming: 9 bases; junction bases outside the gene matches: 10. Germline assignment: CDR1 MDHEN and CDR2 SYDVKM. CDR3 sequence (DNA): TGTGCCAGCAGTTTTGGGGGGGACCAGAGGGCCCAGTACTTC. The encoded protein is CASSFGGDQRAQYF.

V gene TRBV18 combines with J gene TRBJ2-2; D perhaps matches TRBD1 (6 bases). CDR1 and CDR2 from the germline V gene are KGHSH and LQKENI. With 4 bases removed from V and 5 bases from J, the gap between germline ends came to 11 bases. The CDR3 has 14 residues. The CDR3 reads CASSQRTATGELFF. In DNA, the CDR3 is TGTGCCAGCTCACAACGGACAGCTACCGGGGAGCTGTTTTTT.

V gene TRBV9 combines with J gene TRBJ1-6, with a tentative D call TRBD1 (5 bases). This CDR3 region has 15 residues. V lost 7 bases and J lost 10, with 21 bases in between. Germline assignment: CDR1 SGDLS and CDR2 YYNGEE. Written as DNA, the CDR3 is TGTGCCAGCGGCTGGGGGGACGGCCCTAAGTCACCCCTCCACTTT. This gives the protein CASGWGDGPKSPLHF.

This chain links TRBV3-1 (or the pseudogene TRBV3-2) with TRBJ2-5; 7 bases map to TRBD2. CDR1 and CDR2 (germline): LGHDT, YNNKEL (reference sequence). CDR3 length: 16 residues. J gave up 7 bases and V 6 bases, and 17 bases lay outside the gene matches. CDR3 in DNA: TGTGCCAGCAGTTTCAGACTAGCCTTAAGTGATGGGACCCAGTACTTC. Protein: CASSFRLALSDGTQYF.

A remark on this clone: Other DNA sequences of this sample code for an identical CDR3. The J gene is TRBJ1-3, the V gene TRBV28; the D gene is possibly TRBD1 (5 bases). Germline loops: CDR1 MDHEN, CDR2 SYDVKM. This CDR3 is 15 amino acids long. Trimming shortened V by 10 bases and J by 0 bases, and 16 bases separated the two germline ends. The CDR3 is CATEPSGISGNTIYF. Written as DNA, the CDR3 is TGTGCCACCGAACCCTCAGGGATCTCTGGAAACACCATATATTTT.

The rearrangement joins TRBV14 to TRBJ1-4; tentative D call: TRBD1 (6 bases). CDR1 and CDR2 from the germline V gene are SGHDN and FVKESK. The V and J ends lost 0 bases and 8 bases respectively, with 13 bases between them. CDR3 length: 15 amino acids. The CDR3 protein is CASSQDQGKGEKLFF. The CDR3 DNA follows: TGTGCCAGCAGCCAAGATCAGGGGAAGGGCGAAAAACTGTTTTTT. Drawing the rest from reference TRBV14 and TRBJ1-4, the complete variable domain is EAGVTQFPSHSVIEKGQTVTLRCDPISGHDNLYWYRRVMGKEIKFLLHFVKESKQDESGMPNNRFLAERTGGTYSTLKVQPAELEDSGVYFCASSQDQGKGEKLFFGSGTQLSVL.

This chain joins TRBV12-5 and TRBJ2-3, with TRBD2 identical over 10 bases. The CDR3 consists of 19 residues. Germline trimming cut 3 bases from V and 5 bases from J; bases unmatched to any gene: 17. Germline CDR1 is LGHNT and CDR2 is FRNRAP. The CDR3 loop is CASGFPGGSGGTFGDTQYF. DNA for the CDR3: TGTGCTAGTGGTTTCCCCGGTGGTAGCGGGGGGACCTTCGGAGATACGCAGTATTTT.

The chain combines TRBV19 with TRBJ1-5, with 10 bases lining up with TRBD1. Germline V gene data show CDR1 as LNHDA and CDR2 as SQIVND (reference sequence). Trimming at V came to 4 bases and at J to 2 bases, leaving 5 bases not matched to a gene. The CDR3 length is 16 residues. The CDR3 DNA reads as TGTGCCAGTAGTAGGACAGGGGGTTTGGGCAATCAGCCCCAGCATTTT. Its protein product is CASSRTGGLGNQPQHF. Looking up the rest from reference TRBV19 and TRBJ1-5 gives the full variable domain: DGGITQSPKYLFRKEGQNVTLSCEQNLNHDAMYWYRQDPGQGLRLIYYSQIVNDFQKGDIAEGYSVSREKKESFPLTVTSAQKNPTAFYLCASSRTGGLGNQPQHFGDGTRLSIL.

The rearrangement links TRBV4-2 to TRBJ2-3, with 10 bases matching TRBD1. The V gene end was trimmed by 6 bases and the J gene end by 2 bases; junction bases not matched to a gene: 5. Germline V CDR1 and CDR2: LGHNA, YNFKEQ. CDR3 length: 15 residues. The CDR3, as DNA: TGTGCCAGCAGTCCCGGGACAGGGGCCACAGATACGCAGTATTTT. Translation gives CASSPGTGATDTQYF.